A few counts support the clone carrying this T cell receptor (beta chain). With TRAV- and TRBV-specific primers, first-strand cDNA was made, covering the alpha and beta chains. TCRs were amplified for around 21 PCR cycles with a constant-region primer and V-primer adapter. TCRdb re-derived calls from the reads in MiXCR, one entry per CDR3 protein. Altogether more than 10,000 distinct CDR3 sequences are present, roughly 60% being singletons, with the ten largest covering approximately 8%. The data belong to a study of low-dose radiotherapy and immunotherapy resistance in tumors. Study as a whole: Ipilimumab 1 mg/kg every six weeks, together with nivolumab 240 mg every two weeks, was given intravenously to patients.

V lost 0 bases and J lost 4, with 8 bases in between. Per the germline V gene, CDR1 is SGDLS and CDR2 is YYNGEE. This CDR3 region has 14 residues. This chain links TRBV9 with TRBJ1-5; D gene unclear. This receptor was taken from a human donor with advanced metastatic prostate, ovarian, gallbladder or colorectal cancer (not recorded which). This table probably holds off-target reads from a library built for another chain. The CDR3: CASSVGGSNQPQHF. As DNA, the CDR3 is TGTGCCAGCAGCGTAGGGGGTTCTAATCAGCCCCAGCATTTT.